Listed below are T cell receptor beta chains from one sample, sequenced in a study of control samples from healthy donors and cancer patients. TCRdb's copy holds only in-frame clones and misses some; the assay was immunoSEQ multiplex PCR. The table has about 230,000 clones, about four fifths seen once. Sequenced material: PBMCs. These receptors all stem from an older woman with lung cancer. Each CDR3 is given with its conserved first and last residue. The D gene is left open where the match is weak. Where a row states a size, it is once, few, many or the class of an expanded clone; other rows omit it.

size	V	D	J	CDR3	DNA
NA	TRBV27	TRBD2	TRBJ2-2	CASSPQGSGYPGELFF	TGTGCCAGCAGTCCGCAGGGTAGCGGGTATCCCGGGGAGCTGTTTTTT
NA	TRBV6-2/TRBV6-3	NA	TRBJ2-1	CASSYSAGYNEQFF	TGTGCCAGCAGTTACTCTGCGGGATACAATGAGCAGTTCTTC
NA	TRBV19	NA	TRBJ2-1	CASRREWGEQFF	TGTGCCAGCCGCCGAGAATGGGGTGAGCAGTTCTTC
few	TRBV18	TRBD1	TRBJ1-3	CASRDRISGNTIYF	TGTGCCAGCCGGGACAGAATATCTGGAAACACCATATATTTT
NA	TRBV7-3	NA	TRBJ2-2	CASSLTAVAGELFF	TGTGCCAGCAGCTTAACGGCGGTGGCCGGGGAGCTGTTTTTT
once	TRBV30	TRBD1	TRBJ1-4	CAWRSPDRTNEKLFF	TGTGCCTGGAGGAGTCCGGACAGGACTAATGAAAAACTGTTTTTT
NA	TRBV9	TRBD2	TRBJ2-1	CASRPPGLAGAEQFF	TGTGCCAGCAGACCTCCGGGACTAGCGGGAGCTGAGCAGTTCTTC
NA	TRBV7-8	NA	TRBJ2-1	CASSLESGHNEQFF	TGTGCCAGCAGCTTAGAATCGGGCCACAATGAGCAGTTCTTC
NA	TRBV11-2	TRBD2	TRBJ2-1	CASSLPSGSSYNEQFF	TGTGCCAGCAGCCTCCCTAGCGGGAGCTCCTACAATGAGCAGTTCTTC
NA	TRBV7-2	NA	TRBJ1-6	CASSEIQNSPLHF	TGTGCCAGCAGCGAGATACAAAATTCACCCCTCCACTTT
NA	TRBV24-1	NA	TRBJ2-2	CATSDSRTSGELFF	TGTGCCACCAGTGATTCCAGAACCTCCGGGGAGCTGTTTTTT
NA	TRBV11-2	NA	TRBJ1-6	CASSPFMGSNSPLHF	TGTGCCAGCAGCCCCTTTATGGGCAGCAATTCACCCCTCCACTTT
NA	TRBV5-1	NA	TRBJ1-1	CASSHTGFTEAFF	TGCGCCAGCAGCCACACAGGATTCACTGAAGCTTTCTTT
NA	TRBV6-5	NA	TRBJ1-5	CASSLGNRQPQHF	TGTGCCAGCAGTCTAGGGAACCGTCAGCCCCAGCATTTT
NA	TRBV5-6	NA	TRBJ1-1	CASSLSLGTMNTEAFF	TGTGCCAGCAGCTTGTCGTTAGGTACAATGAACACTGAAGCTTTCTTT
once	TRBV7-2	TRBD1	TRBJ1-2	CASSSGQGLRGYTF	TGTGCCAGCAGCTCTGGACAGGGACTGCGGGGCTACACCTTC
NA	TRBV6-5	NA	TRBJ1-2	CASMIQGGYGYTF	TGTGCCAGCATGATACAGGGCGGGTATGGCTACACCTTC